Sequencing of this T cell receptor (beta chain) was carried out in a study of T-cell reconstitution after alpha-beta-depleted transplantation in children. There are 14 residues in the CDR3. Between the trimmed V and J ends, which lost 4 bases and 3 bases, there was a span of 12 bases. Germline lookup yields CDR1 SGDLS and CDR2 YYNGEE. About this clonotype itself: Antigen specificity is unknown.

It was with unique molecular identifiers that the TCRbeta library was prepared. Each CDR3 protein gets one entry after TCRdb re-called the PCR reads with MiXCR. The sample has 700,000 to 950,000 distinct CDR3 sequences, about 16% seen once. Findings and limits, study-wide: As was reported, about two months after transplant, alpha-beta T cells came from several hundred expanded graft clones. Fresh T-cell production supplied most of the T-cell counts and diversity seen one year after transplant. Surviving recipient T cells and thymic progenitors underlay high day-60 TCRbeta diversity in some patients.

The sample in question was PBMCs, mostly from graft donor cells, obtained 360 days after TCRalphabeta/CD19-depleted stem cell transplant. This sequence originates from a male patient younger than 18 who had a stem cell transplant for acute lymphoblastic leukemia, so the T cells may come from the graft donor. This chain uses TRBV9 with TRBJ2-3; the D gene could be TRBD1 or TRBD2 (5 bases each). Here the CDR3 reads CASSRDGSTDTQYF. The CDR3 bases are TGTGCCAGCAGCCGGGACGGATCGACAGATACGCAGTATTTT.